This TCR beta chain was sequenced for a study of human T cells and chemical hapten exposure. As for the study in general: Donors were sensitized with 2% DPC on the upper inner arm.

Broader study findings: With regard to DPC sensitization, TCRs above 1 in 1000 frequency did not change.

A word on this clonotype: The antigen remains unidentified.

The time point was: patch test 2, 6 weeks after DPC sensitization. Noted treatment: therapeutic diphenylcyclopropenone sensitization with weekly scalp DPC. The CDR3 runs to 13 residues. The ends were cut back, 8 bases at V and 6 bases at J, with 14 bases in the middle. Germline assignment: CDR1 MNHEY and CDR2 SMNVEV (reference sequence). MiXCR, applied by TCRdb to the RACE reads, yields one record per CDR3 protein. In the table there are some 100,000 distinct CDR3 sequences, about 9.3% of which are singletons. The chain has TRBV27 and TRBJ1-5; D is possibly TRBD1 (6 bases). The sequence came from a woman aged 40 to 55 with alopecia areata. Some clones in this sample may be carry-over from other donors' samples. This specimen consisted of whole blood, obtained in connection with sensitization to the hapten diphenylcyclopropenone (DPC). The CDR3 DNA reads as TGTGCCAGCGCCGAGGAGGGGGGTCAGCCCCAGCATTTT. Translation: CASAEEGGQPQHF.